This paragraph reports one T cell receptor (beta chain). The sample originates from a study of blood T cell repertoires in COVID-19. On the study more broadly: Whether acute or convalescent, the COVID-19 samples came from the United States, Italy and Spain. T cells, B-cell-depleted T cells, or PBMCs provided the cDNA or gDNA that served as material.

CDR1 and CDR2 from the germline V gene are GTSNPN and SVGIG (reference sequence). The CDR3 length is 16 residues. V gave up 5 bases and J gave up 0 bases, with 14 bases separating them. Seattle patients were enrolled during active infection and followed longitudinally. Repertoires were generated with immunoSEQ multiplex PCR, while TCRdb's copy carries only in-frame clones and drops some. Of more than 85,000 clones in the sample, 87% were seen once. Sample: peripheral blood. This sequence joins TRBV30 and TRBJ1-6; no reliable D call. This sequence was found in a woman aged 50 to 60 with COVID-19, enrolled during active disease. CDR3 region: CAWRNRTFSYNSPLHF. The CDR3, as DNA: TGTGCCTGGCGTAACAGAACCTTCTCCTATAATTCACCCCTCCACTTT.